The 19 T cell receptor beta chains below all came from one sample that was sequenced in a study of cytomegalovirus exposure and HLA in healthy donors. In the PCR, 60 Vbeta and 13 Jbeta primers were used. The repertoire was sequenced with immunoSEQ multiplex PCR; TCRdb's copy has only in-frame clones and lacks some. This table holds fewer than 200,000 clones, roughly 74% found once. The sequenced material came from PBMCs. Source of these receptors: a woman in her twenties or thirties in good health and CMV-seronegative.

V usage is TRBV7-2 and J usage is TRBJ2-5; the D is unclear. The DNA matches TRBJ2-7 better at its end, which makes the J call doubtful. Germline V gene sequence: CDR1 SGHTA, CDR2 FQGNSA. The CDR3 has 12 amino acids. CDR3 coding DNA: TGTGCCAGCAGCTTCCTTTCCTACGAGCAGTACTTC. It is translated as CASSFLSYEQYF.

CDR3 DNA: TGTGCCACCAGCAGAGATTTAGGAGGACAGGGTGATGATGAGCAGTTCTTC. Translated, it gives CATSRDLGGQGDDEQFF. V is TRBV15 and J is TRBJ2-1, with 8 bases matching TRBD1. V trimming: 0 bases; J trimming: 8 bases; junction bases outside the gene matches: 12. Germline CDR1 LNHNV, CDR2 YYDKDF (reference sequence). The CDR3 spans 17 residues.

V gene TRBV9 combines with J gene TRBJ2-3; 7 bases fit TRBD2. Germline assignment: CDR1 SGDLS and CDR2 YYNGEE. This CDR3 region has 19 residues. Trimming removed 2 bases from V and 0 bases from J; junction bases left unmatched: 15. CDR3 in DNA: TGTGCCAGCAGCGTTGGGCGGGGGTCCTCGAGACTTAGCACAGATACGCAGTATTTT. Protein product: CASSVGRGSSRLSTDTQYF. The full variable domain, rest sourced from reference TRBV9 and TRBJ2-3, is DSGVTQTPKHLITATGQRVTLRCSPRSGDLSVYWYQQSLDQGLQFLIQYYNGEERAKGNILERFSAQQFPDLHSELNLSSLELGDSALYFCASSVGRGSSRLSTDTQYFGPGTRLTVL.

The CDR3 DNA is TGTGCCAGCACATCGGGGGGATCTGGGGCCAACGTCCTGACTTTC. Encoded protein: CASTSGGSGANVLTF. The rearrangement uses TRBV11-2 and TRBJ2-6; 7 nucleotides align to TRBD2. J lost 1 base, V lost 7 bases, and 4 bases had no gene match. The CDR3 sequence is 15 residues long. The germline gives CDR1 SGHAT, CDR2 FQNNGV. Based on the CDR3 plus reference TRBV11-2 and TRBJ2-6, the full variable domain is EAGVAQSPRYKIIEKRQSVAFWCNPISGHATLYWYQQILGQGPKLLIQFQNNGVVDDSQLPKDRFSAERLKGVDSTLKIQPAKLEDSAVYLCASTSGGSGANVLTFGAGSRLTVL.

This rearrangement joins TRBV5-4 to TRBJ2-5; TRBD2 aligns across 14 bases. The assigned J gene may be wrong: the sequence end matches TRBJ2-7 better. CDR3 length: 17 amino acids. Per the germline V gene, CDR1 is SGHNT and CDR2 is YYREEE (reference sequence). The CDR3 protein is CASSHGAGLAGVYEQYF. The CDR3 DNA is TGTGCCAGCAGCCACGGTGCGGGACTAGCGGGAGTTTACGAGCAGTACTTC.

The V call is TRBV7-8, the J call TRBJ1-2, with 8 bases identical to TRBD1. The germline gives CDR1 SGHVS, CDR2 FQNEAQ. J lost 3 bases, V lost 6 bases, and 3 bases had no gene match. This CDR3 region has 13 residues. The CDR3 region has the DNA TGTGCCAGCAGTTTGACAGGGGACTATGGCTACACCTTC. This translates into CASSLTGDYGYTF. The full variable domain, in which reference TRBV7-8 and TRBJ1-2 provide the parts outside the CDR3, is GAGVSQSPRYKVAKRGQDVALRCDPISGHVSLFWYQQALGQGPEFLTYFQNEAQLDKSGLPSDRFFAERPEGSVSTLKIQRTQQEDSAVYLCASSLTGDYGYTFGSGTRLTVV.

The chain joins TRBV6-5 to TRBJ1-1; 12 bases are shared with TRBD1. This CDR3 has 14 residues. V trimming: 6 bases; J trimming: 4 bases; junction bases outside the gene matches: 3. Germline CDR1 and CDR2: MNHEY and SVGAGI. Written as DNA, the CDR3 is TGTGCCAGCAGCCGGGACAGGGGGCTCACTGAAGCTTTCTTT. Translating gives CASSRDRGLTEAFF.

V is TRBV19 and J is TRBJ1-1, with D unclear. The CDR3 runs 15 residues. CDR1 and CDR2 from the germline V gene are LNHDA and SQIVND (reference sequence). V dropped 4 bases and J dropped 2 bases, with 14 bases sitting between them. The CDR3 spells CASSKARVANTEAFF. CDR3 DNA: TGTGCCAGTAGTAAAGCGCGCGTTGCAAACACTGAAGCTTTCTTT.

The chain combines TRBV5-5 with TRBJ1-5; weak D call: TRBD1 (5 bases). The CDR3 totals 15 residues. Germline-derived CDR1 and CDR2 are SGHKS and YYEKEE (reference sequence). Trimming took 1 base from V and 3 from J, leaving 11 bases between them. CDR3 region: CASSLLGHLNQPQHF. The CDR3 DNA reads TGTGCCAGCAGCTTGTTAGGACACCTCAATCAGCCCCAGCATTTT.

This clone was picked up a small number of times. The V and J genes are TRBV11-3 and TRBJ2-3; D is perhaps TRBD2 (5 bases). The CDR3 totals 16 residues. V lost 1 base and J lost 2, with 13 bases in between. Germline-derived CDR1 and CDR2 are SGHNT and YENEEA. This CDR3 reads CASSLATGSNTDTQYF. CDR3 bases: TGTGCCAGCAGCTTAGCGACGGGGAGTAACACAGATACGCAGTATTTT.

This clone appeared a few times. The chain joins TRBV7-9 to TRBJ1-2; D remains unclear. This CDR3 has 13 amino acids. Trimming removed 2 bases at V and 2 bases at J, with 6 bases between. Germline V gives CDR1 SEHNR, CDR2 FQNEAQ (reference sequence). In DNA, the CDR3 is TGTGCCAGCAGCTTACCCAGGAACTATGGCTACACCTTC. Protein sequence: CASSLPRNYGYTF.

This chain connects TRBV19 to TRBJ2-2; TRBD2 matches at 9 bases. This CDR3 contains 14 residues. V shed 7 bases and J 7 bases; nucleotides not matched to a gene: 7. Germline values: CDR1 LNHDA, CDR2 SQIVND (reference sequence). DNA of the CDR3: TGTGCCAGTAATAGCGGGGGATCCATCGGGGAGCTGTTTTTT. Its protein product is CASNSGGSIGELFF.

In its sample, this clone was seen once. V is TRBV6-1 and J is TRBJ2-7; 10 positions agree with TRBD1. With V trimmed by 6 bases and J by 3 bases, 5 bases remained unmatched. This CDR3 is 14 amino acids long. Germline V gene lookup returns CDR1 MNHNS and CDR2 SASEGT. The CDR3: CASRWGTGVYEQYF. CDR3 coding DNA: TGTGCCAGCAGGTGGGGGACAGGGGTCTACGAGCAGTACTTC.

This clone turned up a few times. The chain carries TRBV5-6 and TRBJ2-1, with 9 nucleotides matching TRBD1. CDR1 and CDR2 (germline): SGHDT, YYEEEE. Trimming took 4 bases from V and 8 from J; bases not matched to a gene: 10. CDR3 size: 15 residues. The CDR3 loop reads CASSLGQGMWYEQFF. CDR3 nucleotides: TGTGCCAGCAGCCTCGGACAGGGGATGTGGTATGAGCAGTTCTTC. Drawing the rest from reference TRBV5-6 and TRBJ2-1, the complete variable domain is DAGVTQSPTHLIKTRGQQVTLRCSPKSGHDTVSWYQQALGQGPQFIFQYYEEEERQRGNFPDRFSGHQFPNYSSELNVNALLLGDSALYLCASSLGQGMWYEQFFGPGTRLTVL.

The rearrangement links TRBV29-1 to TRBJ2-3; 11 bases are a match to TRBD2. Looked up from germline, CDR1 is SQVTM and CDR2 is ANQGSEA. CDR3 length: 15 amino acids. J lost 3 bases, V lost 3 bases, and 5 bases had no gene match. This chain's CDR3 is CSVDGLAGGTDTQYF. The CDR3 DNA is TGCAGCGTTGATGGCCTAGCGGGGGGTACAGATACGCAGTATTTT.

The CDR3 reads CASSLGTVSTDTQYF. The CDR3 nucleotides are TGTGCCAGCAGCTTGGGGACAGTCAGCACAGATACGCAGTATTTT. The gene calls are TRBV5-4 and TRBJ2-3, with D tentatively TRBD1 (6 bases). The CDR3 covers 15 residues. V lost 0 bases and J 0 bases, leaving 8 bases between the germline ends. The germline CDR1 and CDR2 sequences are SGHNT and YYREEE (reference sequence).

The J gene is TRBJ2-1, the V gene TRBV11-1; 9 bases fit TRBD2. CDR1 is SGHAT and CDR2 is FQDESV in the germline V gene (reference sequence). CDR3 length: 19 residues. Trimming cost V 0 bases and J 6 bases; bases outside gene matches: 15. This CDR3 reads CASSLAGGGKAGGSNEQFF. The CDR3 region has the DNA TGTGCCAGCAGCTTAGCGGGGGGAGGGAAAGCGGGAGGTAGCAATGAGCAGTTCTTC.

The V gene is TRBV6-1, the J gene TRBJ1-3; D call uncertain. The CDR3 covers 15 residues. Trimming pared 7 bases from V and 0 bases from J, leaving 13 bases between. Germline assignment: CDR1 MNHNS and CDR2 SASEGT. The chain's CDR3 is CASTGWLSSGNTIYF. The CDR3 DNA is TGTGCCAGCACGGGATGGCTTAGCTCTGGAAACACCATATATTTT.

The V and J genes are TRBV12-5 and TRBJ2-1, with 13 bases identical to TRBD2. The CDR3 has 21 amino acids. The V gene's germline CDR1 is LGHNT and CDR2 FRNRAP. After removal of 3 bases from V and 10 bases from J, the junction contained 24 bases not matched to a gene. The CDR3 bases are TGTGCTAGTGGTTTAACGGTCACCGGGACTAGCGGGGTACTGGGACCCTGGGAGCAGTTCTTC. It translates to CASGLTVTGTSGVLGPWEQFF.